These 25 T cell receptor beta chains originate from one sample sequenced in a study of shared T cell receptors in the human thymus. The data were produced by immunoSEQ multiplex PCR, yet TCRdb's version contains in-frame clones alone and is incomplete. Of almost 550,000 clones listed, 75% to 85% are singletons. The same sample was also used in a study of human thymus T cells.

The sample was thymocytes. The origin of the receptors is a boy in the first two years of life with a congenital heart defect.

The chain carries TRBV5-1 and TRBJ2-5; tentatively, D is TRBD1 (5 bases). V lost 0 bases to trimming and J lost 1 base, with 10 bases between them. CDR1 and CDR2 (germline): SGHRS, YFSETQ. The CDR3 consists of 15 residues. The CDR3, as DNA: TGCGCCAGCAGCTTGGGACAGCCTTCCCAAGAGACCCAGTACTTC. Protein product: CASSLGQPSQETQYF. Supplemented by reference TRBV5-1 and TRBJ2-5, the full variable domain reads KAGVTQTPRYLIKTRGQQVTLSCSPISGHRSVSWYQQTPGQGLQFLFEYFSETQRNKGNFPGRFSGRQFSNSRSEMNVSTLELGDSALYLCASSLGQPSQETQYFGPGTRLLVL.

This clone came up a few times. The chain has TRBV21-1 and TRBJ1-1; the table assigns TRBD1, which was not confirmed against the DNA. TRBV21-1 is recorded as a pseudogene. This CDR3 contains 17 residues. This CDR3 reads CASSTPPGQPLNTEAFF. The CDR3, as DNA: TGTGCCAGCAGCACCCCACCGGGACAGCCTTTGAACACTGAAGCTTTCTTT.

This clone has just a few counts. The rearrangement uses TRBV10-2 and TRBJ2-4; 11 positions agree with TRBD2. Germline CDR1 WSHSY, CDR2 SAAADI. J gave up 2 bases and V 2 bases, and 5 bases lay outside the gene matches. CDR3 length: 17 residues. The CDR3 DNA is TGCGCCAGCAGTGAGACTAGCGGGAGAGGGACCAAAAACATTCAGTACTTC. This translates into CASSETSGRGTKNIQYF.

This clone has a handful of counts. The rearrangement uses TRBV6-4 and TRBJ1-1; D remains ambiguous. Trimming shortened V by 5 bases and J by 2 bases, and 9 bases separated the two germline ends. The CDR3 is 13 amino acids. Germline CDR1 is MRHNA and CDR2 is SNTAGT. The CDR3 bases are TGTGCCAGCAGTCAATCTATTAACACTGAAGCTTTCTTT. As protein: CASSQSINTEAFF.

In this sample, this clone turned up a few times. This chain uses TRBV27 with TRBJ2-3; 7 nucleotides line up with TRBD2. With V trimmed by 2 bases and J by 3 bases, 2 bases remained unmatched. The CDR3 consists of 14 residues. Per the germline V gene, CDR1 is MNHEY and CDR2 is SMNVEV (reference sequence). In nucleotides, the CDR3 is TGTGCCAGCAGTTTAGCGGGAGAGACAGATACGCAGTATTTT. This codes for CASSLAGETDTQYF.

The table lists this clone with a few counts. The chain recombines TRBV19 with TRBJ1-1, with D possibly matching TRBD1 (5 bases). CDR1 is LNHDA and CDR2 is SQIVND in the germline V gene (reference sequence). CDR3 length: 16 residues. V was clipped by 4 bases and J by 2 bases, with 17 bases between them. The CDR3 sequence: CASSTPVGRGNTEAFF. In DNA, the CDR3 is TGTGCCAGTAGTACCCCAGTGGGGCGAGGAAACACTGAAGCTTTCTTT.

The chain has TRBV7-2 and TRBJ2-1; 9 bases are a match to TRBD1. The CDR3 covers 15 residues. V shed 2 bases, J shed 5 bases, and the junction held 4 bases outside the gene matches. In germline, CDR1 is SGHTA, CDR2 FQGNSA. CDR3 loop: CASSLRQGGNNEQFF. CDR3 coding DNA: TGTGCCAGCAGCTTAAGACAGGGGGGTAACAATGAGCAGTTCTTC.

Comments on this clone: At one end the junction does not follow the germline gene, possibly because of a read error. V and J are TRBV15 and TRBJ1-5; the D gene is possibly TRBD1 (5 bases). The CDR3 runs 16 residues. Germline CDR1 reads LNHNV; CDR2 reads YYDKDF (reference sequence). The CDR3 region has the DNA TGTGCCATCAGCAGAGTGTGGGGCTACAGCAATCAGCCCCAGCATTTT. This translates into CAISRVWGYSNQPQHF.

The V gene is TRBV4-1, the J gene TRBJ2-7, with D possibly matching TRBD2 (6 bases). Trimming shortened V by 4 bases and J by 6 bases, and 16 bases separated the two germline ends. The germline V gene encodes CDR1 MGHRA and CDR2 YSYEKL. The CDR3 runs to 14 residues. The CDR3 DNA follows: TGCGCCAGCAGCCCGGAGTGGGGGGAATCCGAGCAGTACTTC. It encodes CASSPEWGESEQYF.

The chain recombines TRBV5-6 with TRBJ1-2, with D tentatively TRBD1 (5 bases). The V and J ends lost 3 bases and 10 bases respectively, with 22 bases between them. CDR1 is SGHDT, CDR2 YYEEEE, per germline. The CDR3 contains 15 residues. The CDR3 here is CASSSRQKSSSSYTF. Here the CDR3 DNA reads TGTGCCAGCAGCTCCAGACAGAAATCGTCGAGTTCCTACACCTTC. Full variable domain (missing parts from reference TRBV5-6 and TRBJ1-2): DAGVTQSPTHLIKTRGQQVTLRCSPKSGHDTVSWYQQALGQGPQFIFQYYEEEERQRGNFPDRFSGHQFPNYSSELNVNALLLGDSALYLCASSSRQKSSSSYTFGSGTRLTVV.

The CDR3 bases are TGTGCTAGTGGTTTGCCAAAGGGAGCGCTGGGTCTAGAGACCCAGTACTTC. Translating it yields CASGLPKGALGLETQYF. The chain employs TRBV12-5 and TRBJ2-5, with D possibly matching TRBD2 (5 bases). CDR3 length: 17 residues. V lost 2 bases and J lost 4, with 20 bases in between. Germline CDR1 reads LGHNT; CDR2 reads FRNRAP.

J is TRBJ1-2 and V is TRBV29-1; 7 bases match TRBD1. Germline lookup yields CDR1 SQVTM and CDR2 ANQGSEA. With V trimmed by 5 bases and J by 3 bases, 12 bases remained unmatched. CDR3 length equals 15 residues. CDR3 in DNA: TGCAGCGTTACCGTCGGTAGGACAGGCGACTATGGCTACACCTTC. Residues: CSVTVGRTGDYGYTF.

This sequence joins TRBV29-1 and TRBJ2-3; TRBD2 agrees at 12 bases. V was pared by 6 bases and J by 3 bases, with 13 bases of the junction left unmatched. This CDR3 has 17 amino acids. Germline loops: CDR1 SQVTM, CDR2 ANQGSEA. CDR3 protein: CSVDTRTSGIVTDTQYF. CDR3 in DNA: TGCAGCGTCGATACCCGGACTAGCGGGATTGTAACAGATACGCAGTATTTT.

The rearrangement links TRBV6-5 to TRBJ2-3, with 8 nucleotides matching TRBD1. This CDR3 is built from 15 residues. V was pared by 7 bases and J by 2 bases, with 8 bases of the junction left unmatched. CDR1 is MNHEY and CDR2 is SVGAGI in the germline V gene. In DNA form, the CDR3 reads TGTGCCAGCAAGACAGGGGTCCTAGCCACAGATACGCAGTATTTT. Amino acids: CASKTGVLATDTQYF.

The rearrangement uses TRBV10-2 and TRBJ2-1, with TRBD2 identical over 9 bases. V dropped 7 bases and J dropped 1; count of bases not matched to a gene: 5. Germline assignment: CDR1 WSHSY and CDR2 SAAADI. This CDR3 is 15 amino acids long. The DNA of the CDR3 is TGCGCCAGCACCCCGCGGGAGGGGTCCTACAATGAGCAGTTCTTC. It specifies CASTPREGSYNEQFF.

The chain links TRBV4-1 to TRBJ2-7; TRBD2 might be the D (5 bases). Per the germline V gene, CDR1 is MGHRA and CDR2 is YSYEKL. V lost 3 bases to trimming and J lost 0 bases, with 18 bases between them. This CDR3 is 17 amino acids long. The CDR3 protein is CASSQGDSRLSSYEQYF. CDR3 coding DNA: TGCGCCAGCAGCCAGGGAGACTCGCGCCTCAGCTCCTACGAGCAGTACTTC.

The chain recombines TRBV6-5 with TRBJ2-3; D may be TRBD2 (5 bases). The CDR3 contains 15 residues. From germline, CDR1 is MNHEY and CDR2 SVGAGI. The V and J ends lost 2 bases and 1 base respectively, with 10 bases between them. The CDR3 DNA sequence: TGTGCCAGCAGTTACGGAGAGGGTGGCACAGATACGCAGTATTTT. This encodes CASSYGEGGTDTQYF.

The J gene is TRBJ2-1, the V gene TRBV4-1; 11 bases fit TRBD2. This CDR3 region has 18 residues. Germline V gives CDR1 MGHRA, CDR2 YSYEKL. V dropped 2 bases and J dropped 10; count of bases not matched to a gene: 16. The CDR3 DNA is TGCGCCAGCAGCCAAAAGGGGGGAAGACTAGCGGGACGGGAAGAGCAGTTCTTC. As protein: CASSQKGGRLAGREEQFF.

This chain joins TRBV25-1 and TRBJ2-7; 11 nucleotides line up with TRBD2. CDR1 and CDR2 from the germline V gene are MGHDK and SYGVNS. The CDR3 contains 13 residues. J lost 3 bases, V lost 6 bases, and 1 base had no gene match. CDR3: CASSLAGGYEQYF. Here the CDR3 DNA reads TGTGCCAGCAGCCTAGCGGGGGGCTACGAGCAGTACTTC.

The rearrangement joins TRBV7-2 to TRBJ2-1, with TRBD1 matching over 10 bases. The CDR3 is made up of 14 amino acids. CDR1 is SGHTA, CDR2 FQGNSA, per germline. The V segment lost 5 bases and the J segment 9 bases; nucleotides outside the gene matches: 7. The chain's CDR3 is CASSPTRDRGEQFF. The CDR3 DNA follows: TGTGCCAGCAGCCCCACCCGGGACAGGGGTGAGCAGTTCTTC.

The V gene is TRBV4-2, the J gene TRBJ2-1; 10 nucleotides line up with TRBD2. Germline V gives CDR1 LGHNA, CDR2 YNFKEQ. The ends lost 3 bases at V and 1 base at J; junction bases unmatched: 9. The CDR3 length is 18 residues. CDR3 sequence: CASSHEISGRVSYNEQFF. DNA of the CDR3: TGTGCCAGCAGCCATGAAATCAGCGGGAGGGTTTCCTACAATGAGCAGTTCTTC.

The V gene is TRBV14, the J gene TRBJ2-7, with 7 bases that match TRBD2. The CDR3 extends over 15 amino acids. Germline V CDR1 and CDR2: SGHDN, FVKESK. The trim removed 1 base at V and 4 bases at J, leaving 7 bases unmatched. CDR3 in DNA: TGTGCCAGCAGCCAAGCAGGGAGGGTCGAGTACGAGCAGTACTTC. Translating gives CASSQAGRVEYEQYF.

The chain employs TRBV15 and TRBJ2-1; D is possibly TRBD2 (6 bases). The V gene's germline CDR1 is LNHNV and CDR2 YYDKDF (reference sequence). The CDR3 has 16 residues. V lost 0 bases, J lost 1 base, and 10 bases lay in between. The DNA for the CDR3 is TGTGCCACCAGCAGAGATAGAGGGAGGTCCTACAATGAGCAGTTCTTC. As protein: CATSRDRGRSYNEQFF.

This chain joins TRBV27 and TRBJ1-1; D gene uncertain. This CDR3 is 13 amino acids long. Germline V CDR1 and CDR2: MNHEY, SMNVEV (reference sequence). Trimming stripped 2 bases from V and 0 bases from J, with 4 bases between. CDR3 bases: TGTGCCAGCAGTTTAGTTATGAACACTGAAGCTTTCTTT. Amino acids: CASSLVMNTEAFF.

CDR3 sequence: CASSLPPGLEDGDTQYF. In nucleotides, the CDR3 is TGTGCCAGCAGTTTACCTCCGGGACTGGAGGATGGAGATACGCAGTATTTT. The chain carries TRBV28 and TRBJ2-3; D may be TRBD2 (6 bases). CDR1 MDHEN and CDR2 SYDVKM come from the germline V gene. This CDR3 spans 17 amino acids. V was shortened by 2 bases and J by 5 bases, with 20 bases between the two germline ends.